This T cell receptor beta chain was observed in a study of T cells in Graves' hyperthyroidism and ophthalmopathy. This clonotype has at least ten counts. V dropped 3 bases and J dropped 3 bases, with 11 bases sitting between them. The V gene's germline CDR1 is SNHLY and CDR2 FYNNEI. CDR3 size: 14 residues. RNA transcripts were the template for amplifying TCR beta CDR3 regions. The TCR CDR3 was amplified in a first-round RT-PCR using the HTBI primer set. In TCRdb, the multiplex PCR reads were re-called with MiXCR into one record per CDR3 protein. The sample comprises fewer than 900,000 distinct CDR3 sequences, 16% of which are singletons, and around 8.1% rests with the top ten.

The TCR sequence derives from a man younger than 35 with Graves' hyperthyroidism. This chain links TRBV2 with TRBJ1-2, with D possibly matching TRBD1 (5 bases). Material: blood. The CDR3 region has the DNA TGTGCCAGCAGTGACAGGGAGTTAGACTATGGCTACACCTTC. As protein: CASSDRELDYGYTF.